Presented here are 10 T cell receptor beta chains from one specimen sequenced in a study of T-cell reconstitution after alpha-beta-depleted transplantation in children (dated by TCRdb to 2015 to 2016). Library preparation used PCR. The listed sequencing device is Illumina HiSeq 2500. To normalize quantification of the TCRbeta repertoire, the TCR libraries were built with molecular barcoding that relied on unique molecular identifiers. Using fastp trimming at Q25 and MiXCR clonotype assembly, TCRdb reanalyzed the public sequencing data and kept in-frame beta chains. CDR3 protein duplicates are merged, each entry listing the most common genes and DNA. The sample table contains 65,000 to 75,000 distinct CDR3 sequences; only one count was recorded for 4% to 5% of them. Clones ranked in the top ten supply under 20% of the sample. The treatment or condition label for this specimen denotes: allogeneic hematopoietic cell transplantation with graft depleted of TCRalphabeta T cells and CD19 B cells.

The sequencing used PBMCs, mostly from graft donor cells, collected 180 days after TCRalphabeta/CD19-depleted stem cell transplant. These receptor sequences come from a boy under two years old who had a stem cell transplant for acute myeloid leukemia, so the T cells may come from the graft donor.

This clonotype was seen repeatedly, ten times or more. The chain uses TRBV4-1 and TRBJ2-1, with D possibly being TRBD2 (5 bases). There are 15 residues in the CDR3. The germline CDR1 and CDR2 sequences are MGHRA and YSYEKL. Trimming shortened V by 5 bases and J by 4 bases, and 15 bases separated the two germline ends. The CDR3 reads CASSKTRDTYNEQFF. CDR3 nucleotides: TGCGCCAGCAGCAAGACACGGGATACTTACAATGAGCAGTTCTTC.

This clonotype was seen only a few times. This chain connects TRBV18 to TRBJ2-1; D unclear. The CDR3 is 15 amino acids. With 2 bases removed from V and 6 bases from J, the gap between germline ends came to 14 bases. In germline, CDR1 is KGHSH, CDR2 LQKENI. Written as DNA, the CDR3 is TGTGCCAGCTCACCATCCCTAGTTCTCGGCAATGAGCAGTTCTTC. Protein sequence: CASSPSLVLGNEQFF. Full variable domain (rest looked up from reference TRBV18 and TRBJ2-1): NAGVMQNPRHLVRRRGQEARLRCSPMKGHSHVYWYRQLPEEGLKFMVYLQKENIIDESGMPKERFSAEFPKEGPSILRIQQVVRGDSAAYFCASSPSLVLGNEQFFGPGTRLTVL.

In this sample, this clonotype turned up many times. V usage is TRBV12-3 or TRBV12-4 and J usage is TRBJ2-3; D tentatively fits TRBD1 or TRBD2 (7 bases each). The CDR3 has 16 residues. V was trimmed by 6 bases and J by 1 base, leaving 17 bases between them. The CDR3 is CASSPPGGAGTDTQYF. As DNA, the CDR3 is TGTGCCAGCAGCCCCCCAGGGGGGGCCGGCACAGATACGCAGTATTTT.

The chain joins TRBV6-6 to TRBJ1-2; D gene unclear. V was shortened by 6 bases and J by 8 bases, with 10 bases between the two germline ends. CDR1 MNHNY and CDR2 SVGAGI come from the germline V gene (reference sequence). CDR3 length: 11 amino acids. The CDR3 is CASRGEEGYTF. The CDR3, as DNA: TGTGCCAGCAGGGGAGAGGAGGGCTACACCTTC.

This clonotype was counted ten times or more. The chain combines TRBV20-1 with TRBJ2-1, with 8 bases that match TRBD2. Looked up from germline, CDR1 is DFQATT and CDR2 is SNEGSKA (reference sequence). The CDR3 contains 14 residues. V shed 6 bases, J shed 2 bases, and the junction held 6 bases outside the gene matches. For the CDR3, the DNA is TGCAGTGCGTGGCCGGGGGGGCCCTACAATGAGCAGTTCTTC. This translates into CSAWPGGPYNEQFF.

This clonotype was seen at least ten times. This chain links TRBV12-3 or TRBV12-4 with TRBJ2-6; D is undetermined. Trimming took 7 bases from V and 0 from J, leaving 16 bases between them. The CDR3 has 17 amino acids. The CDR3 sequence is CASKLDAYFSGANVLTF. The CDR3 DNA is TGTGCCAGCAAATTAGACGCGTATTTCTCTGGGGCCAACGTCCTGACTTTC.

The J gene is TRBJ2-1, the V gene TRBV4-2; 13 nucleotides match TRBD2. The germline CDR1 and CDR2 sequences are LGHNA and YNFKEQ. The CDR3 runs 17 residues. V gave up 10 bases and J gave up 6 bases; unmatched junction bases: 15. The CDR3 is CAIGSGPLAGGINEQFF. The CDR3 nucleotides are TGTGCCATCGGCTCGGGGCCACTAGCGGGGGGGATCAATGAGCAGTTCTTC.

This clonotype was seen many times. The chain couples TRBV12-3 or TRBV12-4 to TRBJ1-5; D is unresolved. The CDR3 is 15 residues long. With 3 bases removed from V and 0 bases from J, the gap between germline ends came to 9 bases. CDR3 protein: CASSFLHYSNQPQHF. CDR3 bases: TGTGCCAGCAGTTTTTTACATTATAGCAATCAGCCCCAGCATTTT.

This clonotype was detected many times. The chain joins TRBV12-3 or TRBV12-4 to TRBJ1-4; D call uncertain. The CDR3 runs to 14 residues. V gave up 6 bases and J gave up 0 bases, with 8 bases separating them. CDR3 bases: TGTGCCAGCAGCTCCGATGCAACTAATGAAAAACTGTTTTTT. It specifies CASSSDATNEKLFF.

This clonotype occurred many times. The chain carries TRBV20-1 and TRBJ2-7; 8 nucleotides line up with TRBD1. Germline CDR1 is DFQATT and CDR2 is SNEGSKA (reference sequence). This CDR3 contains 15 residues. V trimming: 4 bases; J trimming: 4 bases; junction bases outside the gene matches: 12. CDR3: CSAMSGTGPPYEQYV. The CDR3, as DNA: TGCAGTGCTATGTCCGGGACAGGACCACCTTACGAGCAGTACGTC.